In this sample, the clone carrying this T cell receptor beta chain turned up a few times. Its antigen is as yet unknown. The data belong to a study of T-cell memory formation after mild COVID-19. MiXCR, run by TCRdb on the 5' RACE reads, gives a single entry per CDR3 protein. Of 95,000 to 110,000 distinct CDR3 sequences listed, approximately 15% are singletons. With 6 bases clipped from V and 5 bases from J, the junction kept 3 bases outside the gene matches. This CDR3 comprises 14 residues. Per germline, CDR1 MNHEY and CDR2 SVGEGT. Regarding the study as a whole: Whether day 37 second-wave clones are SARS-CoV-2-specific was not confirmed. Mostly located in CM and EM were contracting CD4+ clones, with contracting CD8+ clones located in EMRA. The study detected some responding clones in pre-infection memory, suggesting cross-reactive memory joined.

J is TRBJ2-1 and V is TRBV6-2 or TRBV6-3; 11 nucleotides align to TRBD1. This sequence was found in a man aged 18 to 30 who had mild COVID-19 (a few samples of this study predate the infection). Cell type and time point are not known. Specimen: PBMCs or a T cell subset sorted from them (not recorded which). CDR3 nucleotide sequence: TGTGCCAGCAGGGACAGGGGGCCGAACAATGAGCAGTTCTTC. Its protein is CASRDRGPNNEQFF.